This T cell receptor beta chain was identified in a study of vaccination effects on CD4 cells after COVID-19. The germline V and J ends were trimmed by 0 bases and 1 base, with 2 bases remaining between them. CDR1 is SGHNT, CDR2 YYREEE, per germline (reference sequence). CDR3 length: 13 amino acids. ViraFEST expansion of antigen-specific CD4+ T cells with viral peptide pools preceded sequencing. Having been cultured for around nine days, the cells underwent CD4+ T cell isolation. Nucleocapsid antibodies stayed negative before and after vaccination, showing no earlier SARS-CoV-2 infection. As for this clone: What it binds is unknown. The same CDR3 can be traced to other DNA sequences in this sample.

The method was immunoSEQ multiplex PCR; TCRdb's version includes in-frame clones alone and lacks a portion of them. Of about 41,000 clones detected, roughly 76% appear once; the ten largest clones hold 20% to 30%. The TCR comes from a human donor who received a COVID-19 vaccine. The chain carries TRBV5-4 and TRBJ1-3; no firm D call. The material sequenced was CD4+ T cells from PBMCs cultured with HCoV-OC43 spike peptides, taken before COVID-19 vaccination. Noted subset: HCoV-OC43 spike overlapping peptide pool stimulation. CDR3 in DNA: TGTGCCAGCAGCTTGGGGTCTGGAAACACCATATATTTT. Translated, it gives CASSLGSGNTIYF.